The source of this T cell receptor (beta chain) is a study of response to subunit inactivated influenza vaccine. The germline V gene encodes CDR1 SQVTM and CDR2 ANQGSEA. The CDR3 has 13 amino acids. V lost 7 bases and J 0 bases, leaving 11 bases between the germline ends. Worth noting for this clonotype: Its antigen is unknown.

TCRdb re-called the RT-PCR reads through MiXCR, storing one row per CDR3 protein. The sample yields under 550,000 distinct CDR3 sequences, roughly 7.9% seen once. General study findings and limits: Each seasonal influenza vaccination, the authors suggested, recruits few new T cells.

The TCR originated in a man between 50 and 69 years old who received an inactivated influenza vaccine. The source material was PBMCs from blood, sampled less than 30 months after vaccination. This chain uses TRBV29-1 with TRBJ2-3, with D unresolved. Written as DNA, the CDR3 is TGCAGCGCCGGTCTGGGTAGCACAGATACGCAGTATTTT. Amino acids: CSAGLGSTDTQYF.